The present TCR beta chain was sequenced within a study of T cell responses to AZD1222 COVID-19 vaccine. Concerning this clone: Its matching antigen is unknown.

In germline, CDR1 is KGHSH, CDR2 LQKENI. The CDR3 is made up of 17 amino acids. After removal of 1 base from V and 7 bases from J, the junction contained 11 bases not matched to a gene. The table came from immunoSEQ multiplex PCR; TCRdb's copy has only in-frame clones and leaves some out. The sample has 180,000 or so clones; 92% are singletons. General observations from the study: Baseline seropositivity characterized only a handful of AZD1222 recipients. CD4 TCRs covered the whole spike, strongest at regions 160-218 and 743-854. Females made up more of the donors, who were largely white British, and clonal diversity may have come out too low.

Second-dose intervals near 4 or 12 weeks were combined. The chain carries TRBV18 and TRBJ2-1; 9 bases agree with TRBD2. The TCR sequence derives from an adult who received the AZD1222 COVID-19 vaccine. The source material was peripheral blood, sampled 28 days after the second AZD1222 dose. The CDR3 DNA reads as TGTGCCAGCTCACCACGTCCTCTAGCGGGGATGGGGAATGAGCAGTTCTTC. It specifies CASSPRPLAGMGNEQFF.